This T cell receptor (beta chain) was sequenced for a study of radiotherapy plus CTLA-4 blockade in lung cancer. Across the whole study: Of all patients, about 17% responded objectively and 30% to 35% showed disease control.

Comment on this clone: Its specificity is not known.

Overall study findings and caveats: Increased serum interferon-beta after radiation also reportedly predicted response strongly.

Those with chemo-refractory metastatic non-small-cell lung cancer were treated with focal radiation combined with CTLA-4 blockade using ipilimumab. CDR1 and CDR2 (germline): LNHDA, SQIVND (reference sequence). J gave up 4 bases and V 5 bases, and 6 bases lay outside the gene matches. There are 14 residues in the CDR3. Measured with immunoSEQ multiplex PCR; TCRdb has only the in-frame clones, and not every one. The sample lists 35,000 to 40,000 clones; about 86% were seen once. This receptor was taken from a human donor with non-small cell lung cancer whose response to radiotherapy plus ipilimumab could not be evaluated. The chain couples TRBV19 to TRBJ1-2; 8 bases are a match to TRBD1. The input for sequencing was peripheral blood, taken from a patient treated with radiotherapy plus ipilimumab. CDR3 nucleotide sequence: TGTGCCAGTAGTTACACAGGGGGGAGCTATGGCTACACCTTC. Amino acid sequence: CASSYTGGSYGYTF.